The 19 T cell receptor beta chains below all came from one sample that was sequenced in a study of radiation and T cells in renal cell carcinoma (dated by TCRdb to the early 2020s). The time point label, as the study defines it: blood 2 weeks post-SBRT. The sample's treatment or condition label, in plain terms: 15 Gy SBRT to primary tumor, nephrectomy 4 weeks later. Library method: the immunoSEQ multiplex PCR assay. Imported from immuneACCESS, the table was reduced by TCRdb to in-frame sequences with V and J called. These copies leave out some clones; in studies compared against another copy, an unresolved V gene accounts for under half, and the cause of the remainder is not known. The sample data list about 26,000 clones, and roughly 80% of these were observed just once. The top ten hold 30% to 40% of the sample. The sample here was blood, taken from a patient whose treatment included radiotherapy and nephrectomy. The source is a man in his 60s with renal cell carcinoma.

J is TRBJ2-3 and V is TRBV7-3; D might be TRBD2 (6 bases). Germline-derived CDR1 and CDR2 are SGHTA and FQGTGA. V lost 4 bases and J 0 bases, leaving 11 bases between the germline ends. This CDR3 spans 15 amino acids. The CDR3: CASSSLAVSTDTQYF. The CDR3 DNA reads TGTGCCAGCAGCTCGTTAGCGGTCAGCACAGATACGCAGTATTTT.

V is TRBV30 and J is TRBJ1-2, with D tentatively TRBD1 (5 bases). The germline CDR1 and CDR2 sequences are GTSNPN and SVGIG (reference sequence). V lost 3 bases and J lost 5, with 10 bases in between. The CDR3 runs to 12 residues. The CDR3 loop reads CAWRQGHYGYTF. DNA for the CDR3: TGTGCCTGGAGGCAGGGCCATTATGGCTACACCTTC.

The chain carries TRBV5-1 and TRBJ2-2, with no clear D. The V gene's germline CDR1 is SGHRS and CDR2 YFSETQ. The CDR3 length is 13 residues. V shed 3 bases and J shed 6 bases, with 9 bases lying between them. The CDR3 DNA is TGCGCCAGCAGCTCTTTGGGATCCGGGGAGCTGTTTTTT. Its translation is CASSSLGSGELFF.

In DNA, the CDR3 is TGTGCCAGCAGCTTGGTAGCGGGAGTAGGAAACGAGCAGTACTTC. It specifies CASSLVAGVGNEQYF. The J gene is TRBJ2-7, the V gene TRBV7-8; 9 bases line up with TRBD2. There are 15 residues in the CDR3. Germline values: CDR1 SGHVS, CDR2 FQNEAQ. J lost 5 bases, V lost 3 bases, and 8 bases had no gene match.

The gene calls are TRBV9 and TRBJ1-5; 7 bases fit TRBD1. After removal of 2 bases from V and 7 bases from J, the junction contained 9 bases not matched to a gene. The CDR3 has 15 amino acids. Germline V gene lookup returns CDR1 SGDLS and CDR2 YYNGEE. CDR3 residues: CASSVYVDRVQPQHF. The DNA of the CDR3 is TGTGCCAGCAGCGTTTATGTTGACAGGGTCCAGCCCCAGCATTTT.

The chain recombines TRBV19 with TRBJ2-1; D is ambiguous. The germline CDR1 and CDR2 sequences are LNHDA and SQIVND (reference sequence). The V end lost 0 bases, the J end lost 6 bases, and 12 bases lay between the germline ends. This CDR3 contains 15 residues. CDR3 sequence (DNA): TGTGCCAGTAGTATAGATCTCGGACGGGTCAATGAGCAGTTCTTC. Its translation is CASSIDLGRVNEQFF.

The gene calls are TRBV7-9 and TRBJ2-6; D remains ambiguous. The CDR3 is 17 residues long. V was cut by 5 bases and J by 1 base, with 15 bases left in between. CDR1 is SEHNR, CDR2 FQNEAQ, per germline (reference sequence). This CDR3 reads CASSPKPLGSGANVLTF. The CDR3 DNA reads TGTGCCAGCAGCCCAAAGCCTCTCGGGTCTGGGGCCAACGTCCTGACTTTC.

The rearrangement links TRBV7-2 to TRBJ2-3; D is undetermined. Germline V gene sequence: CDR1 SGHTA, CDR2 FQGNSA. The CDR3 has 12 amino acids. Between the trimmed V and J ends, which lost 6 bases and 5 bases, there was a span of 9 bases. The CDR3 DNA reads TGTGCCAGCAGTCCTGGTGGAGATACGCAGTATTTT. Protein: CASSPGGDTQYF.

The chain recombines TRBV30 with TRBJ2-3, with D unclear. The CDR3 consists of 15 residues. Germline loops: CDR1 GTSNPN, CDR2 SVGIG (reference sequence). Trimming cost V 0 bases and J 3 bases, with 13 bases left between them. Written as DNA, the CDR3 is TGTGCCTGGAGTGTCTCAACCCAAGAGACAGATACGCAGTATTTT. Protein product: CAWSVSTQETDTQYF.

The rearrangement links TRBV6-1 to TRBJ2-6; unclear D gene. The CDR3 totals 15 residues. The V end lost 7 bases, the J end lost 4 bases, and 14 bases lay between the germline ends. Germline CDR1 MNHNS, CDR2 SASEGT. The CDR3 DNA is TGTGCCAGCACCCCCGGCCAACTCGGGGCCAACGTCCTGACTTTC. As protein: CASTPGQLGANVLTF.

The chain is built from TRBV7-2 and TRBJ2-5, with D uncertain. Trimming stripped 5 bases from V and 4 bases from J, with 14 bases between. CDR1 is SGHTA and CDR2 is FQGNSA in the germline V gene. There are 14 residues in the CDR3. The DNA for the CDR3 is TGTGCCAGCAGCCCGCGACGGCTCCCAGAGACCCAGTACTTC. Translation gives CASSPRRLPETQYF.

The V and J genes are TRBV2 and TRBJ2-5; weak D call: TRBD2 (6 bases). The germline V and J ends were trimmed by 4 bases and 11 bases, with 20 bases remaining between them. Germline CDR1 is SNHLY and CDR2 is FYNNEI. This CDR3 region has 14 residues. Written as DNA, the CDR3 is TGTGCCAGCAGTGCCGATGGGACTCCAAGGGAGCAGTACTTC. Protein: CASSADGTPREQYF. Looking up the rest from reference TRBV2 and TRBJ2-5 gives the full variable domain: EPEVTQTPSHQVTQMGQEVILRCVPISNHLYFYWYRQILGQKVEFLVSFYNNEISEKSEIFDDQFSVERPDGSNFTLKIRSTKLEDSAMYFCASSADGTPREQYFGPGTRLLVL.

The chain is built from TRBV18 and TRBJ2-3; the match to TRBD1 covers 9 bases. The trim removed 6 bases at V and 5 bases at J, leaving 3 bases unmatched. This CDR3 is built from 13 residues. Germline V gene data show CDR1 as KGHSH and CDR2 as LQKENI. For the CDR3, the DNA is TGTGCCAGCTCGGGACAGGGCAAAGATACGCAGTATTTT. Its protein product is CASSGQGKDTQYF.

The DNA for the CDR3 is TGTGCCACCCTTACCAACTCCTACAATGAGCAGTTCTTC. Translating gives CATLTNSYNEQFF. The chain employs TRBV19 and TRBJ2-1, with D unclear. Germline V gene sequence: CDR1 LNHDA, CDR2 SQIVND (reference sequence). This CDR3 has 13 residues. Trimming cost V 10 bases and J 0 bases, with 10 bases left between them.

A remark on this clone: Compared with germline, one end of the junction differs, possibly owing to a read error. The J gene is TRBJ1-3, the V gene TRBV5-4; D remains unclear. This CDR3 contains 9 residues. The germline gives CDR1 SGHNT, CDR2 YYREEE (reference sequence). The CDR3 region has the DNA TGTGCCAGCAGTTTCGCCCACAATTTT. Translating it yields CASSFAHNF.

The chain links TRBV2 to TRBJ2-7, with TRBD2 as a possible D gene (6 bases). The germline V and J ends were trimmed by 6 bases and 2 bases, with 17 bases remaining between them. The CDR3 consists of 15 residues. Germline V lookup: CDR1 SNHLY, CDR2 FYNNEI. CDR3: CASRGGLRKAYEQYF. The CDR3 DNA sequence: TGTGCCAGCAGGGGGGGTCTGAGGAAAGCCTACGAGCAGTACTTC.

This clone was seen only a few times. The gene calls are TRBV18 and TRBJ2-3; D might be TRBD2 (6 bases). The germline V gene encodes CDR1 KGHSH and CDR2 LQKENI. This CDR3 contains 14 residues. The V gene lost 3 bases and the J gene lost 3 bases, with 10 bases spanning the gap. The CDR3 DNA reads as TGTGCCAGCTCACCGCTAGCGAGGACAGATACGCAGTATTTT. Protein: CASSPLARTDTQYF.

J is TRBJ2-7 and V is TRBV14; D may be TRBD2 (5 bases). Germline values: CDR1 SGHDN, CDR2 FVKESK. The CDR3 sequence is 18 residues long. The ends were cut back, 0 bases at V and 3 bases at J, with 21 bases in the middle. The CDR3 nucleotides read TGTGCCAGCAGCCAAGATTGGGTAGGAGGCCCTGTGCTCTACGAGCAGTACTTC. This translates into CASSQDWVGGPVLYEQYF.

The chain combines TRBV6-5 with TRBJ1-3; D gene uncertain. The germline V gene has CDR1 MNHEY and CDR2 SVGAGI. There are 15 residues in the CDR3. Trimming shortened V by 6 bases and J by 1 base, and 13 bases separated the two germline ends. For the CDR3, the DNA is TGTGCCAGCAGCCGCGGCAGAGTTTCTGGAAACACCATATATTTT. Residues: CASSRGRVSGNTIYF.